These 10 T cell receptor beta chains share one sample of origin, sequenced in a study of T cells in women clearing cervical HPV infection. Sequenced by immunoSEQ multiplex PCR; TCRdb stores in-frame clones only, minus some. This listing includes around 30,000 clones. Sequencing used blood buffy coat. These receptors were taken from a woman aged 18 to 75 with a cervical HPV16 infection that either progressed to CIN3+ or cleared (not recorded which).

As to this clone: The CDR3 extends 3 residues past the end of the read, so its final part is completed from the germline J gene. The chain combines TRBV19 with TRBJ2-2; 10 nucleotides align to TRBD1. Germline V gene sequence: CDR1 LNHDA, CDR2 SQIVND (reference sequence). The CDR3 spans 21 residues. CDR3 bases read: TGTGCCAGTAGTATTTGGGCCCTCGGACAGGGGGAAGTAGTTAGAGCCAACGTG. It encodes CASSIWALGQGEVVRANV. In full, the CDR3 reads CASSIWALGQGEVVRANVLFF.

Of note for this clone: The read terminates 3 residues ahead of where the CDR3 ends, so the germline J gene completes it. V is TRBV7-9 and J is TRBJ2-7, with 12 bases that match TRBD2. This CDR3 has 14 residues. J gave up 5 bases and V 9 bases, and 8 bases lay outside the gene matches. Germline lookup yields CDR1 SEHNR and CDR2 FQNEAQ (reference sequence). CDR3 DNA (partial): TGTGCCAGTCATACTAGCGGGAGGCCCCACGAG. Amino acid sequence: CASHTSGRPHE. The CDR3 in full is CASHTSGRPHEQYF.

With regard to this clone: The sequence runs out 3 residues before the end of the CDR3; the remainder is reconstructed from the germline J gene. This sequence joins TRBV7-2 and TRBJ2-7; 7 bases line up with TRBD2. Germline V gene lookup returns CDR1 SGHTA and CDR2 FQGNSA. The CDR3 totals 14 residues. The ends lost 5 bases at V and 2 bases at J; junction bases unmatched: 6. CDR3 DNA (partial): TGTGCCAGCAGCCCCAGCGGGGCAACCTACGAG. Translation gives CASSPSGATYE. The whole CDR3 protein reads CASSPSGATYEQYF.

Comment on this clone: Sequencing ends 3 residues short of the CDR3 end; the germline J gene provides the rest. The gene calls are TRBV5-1 and TRBJ1-4, with TRBD1 matching over 7 bases. The ends lost 0 bases at V and 5 bases at J; junction bases unmatched: 1. CDR3 length: 14 residues. Looked up from germline, CDR1 is SGHRS and CDR2 is YFSETQ. CDR3 sequence reads: CASSLAGQNEKLFF. Incomplete CDR3 DNA: TGCGCCAGCAGCTTGGCGGGACAGAATGAAAAA. Full variable domain (rest looked up from reference TRBV5-1 and TRBJ1-4): KAGVTQTPRYLIKTRGQQVTLSCSPISGHRSVSWYQQTPGQGLQFLFEYFSETQRNKGNFPGRFSGRQFSNSRSEMNVSTLELGDSALYLCASSLAGQNEKLFFGSGTQLSVL.

As concerns this clone: The CDR3 end lies 3 residues beyond the end of the read and is filled in from the germline J gene. This chain joins TRBV13 and TRBJ1-6; D remains unclear. Germline CDR1 reads PRHDT; CDR2 reads FYEKMQ (reference sequence). V lost 2 bases and J lost 0, with 14 bases in between. This CDR3 region has 18 residues. CDR3 amino acids: CASSLKNGPGSYNSPLHF. The sequenced CDR3 bases are TGTGCCAGCAGCTTAAAAAACGGTCCCGGCTCCTATAATTCACCC.

Comments on this clone: The missing CDR3 end, 3 residues past where the read stops, is filled in from the germline J gene. The V call is TRBV7-9, the J call TRBJ1-2, with D tentatively TRBD1 (5 bases). The germline V gene encodes CDR1 SEHNR and CDR2 FQNEAQ (reference sequence). CDR3 length equals 14 residues. CDR3 bases read: TGTGCCAGCAGCCCCCCCGGGGGGGTCGAGGGC. Encoded protein: CASSPPGGVEG. The whole CDR3 reads CASSPPGGVEGYTF.

For this clone: The missing CDR3 end, 3 residues past where the read stops, is filled in from the germline J gene. This sequence joins TRBV14 and TRBJ2-7; weak D call: TRBD2 (6 bases). Germline values: CDR1 SGHDN, CDR2 FVKESK. Trimming took 4 bases from V and 5 from J, leaving 12 bases between them. The CDR3 runs to 13 residues. The CDR3 is CASSLTLANEQYF. Incomplete CDR3 DNA: TGTGCCAGCAGCCTAACCCTAGCGAACGAG. Full variable domain (missing parts from reference TRBV14 and TRBJ2-7): EAGVTQFPSHSVIEKGQTVTLRCDPISGHDNLYWYRRVMGKEIKFLLHFVKESKQDESGMPNNRFLAERTGGTYSTLKVQPAELEDSGVYFCASSLTLANEQYFGPGTRLTVT.

As regards this clone: The junction and the germline gene differ at one end; a read error may be behind it. CDR3 DNA, as far as it was read: TGTGCTAGCAGCTTAGGGGGTCTAGCGGGAACACCCCAAGAGACG. Translated: CASSLGGLAGTPQET. The entire CDR3 sequence reads CASSLGGLAGTPQETQYF. V and J are TRBV7-7 and TRBJ2-3; 9 nucleotides match TRBD2. The read terminates 3 residues before the CDR3 end, so the remaining end is supplied by the germline J gene. Looked up from germline, CDR1 is SSHAT and CDR2 is FNYEAQ (reference sequence). The CDR3 is made up of 18 amino acids.

A note on this clone: The missing CDR3 end, 3 residues past where the read stops, is filled in from the germline J gene. V usage is TRBV4-1 and J usage is TRBJ1-5; a weak D match, TRBD1 (5 bases). The CDR3 spans 15 residues. The germline V gene encodes CDR1 MGHRA and CDR2 YSYEKL. Between the trimmed V and J ends, which lost 0 bases and 6 bases, there was a span of 12 bases. CDR3 bases read: TGCGCCAGCAGCCAAGACCTCCAGGGTCGTCAGCCC. Residues: CASSQDLQGRQP. The CDR3 reads in full as CASSQDLQGRQPQHF.

On this clone: The CDR3 end lies 3 residues beyond the end of the read and is filled in from the germline J gene. V is TRBV19 and J is TRBJ2-1; possible D gene TRBD1, 6 bases. Germline V gene sequence: CDR1 LNHDA, CDR2 SQIVND (reference sequence). The V and J ends lost 2 bases and 7 bases respectively, with 9 bases between them. This CDR3 is built from 13 residues. This CDR3 reads CASSINRDNEQFF. The CDR3 DNA, read in part, is TGTGCCAGTAGTATAAACAGGGATAATGAG.